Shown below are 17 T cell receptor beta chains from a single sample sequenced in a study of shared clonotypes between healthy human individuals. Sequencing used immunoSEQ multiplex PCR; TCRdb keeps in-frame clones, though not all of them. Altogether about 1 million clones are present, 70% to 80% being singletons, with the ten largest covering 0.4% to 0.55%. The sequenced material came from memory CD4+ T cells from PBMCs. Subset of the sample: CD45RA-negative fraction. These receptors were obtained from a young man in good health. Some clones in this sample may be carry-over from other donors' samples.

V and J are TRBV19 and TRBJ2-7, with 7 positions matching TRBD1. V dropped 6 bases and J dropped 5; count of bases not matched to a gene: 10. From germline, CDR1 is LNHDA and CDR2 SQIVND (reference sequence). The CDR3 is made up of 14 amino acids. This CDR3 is CASRPTGAKDEQYF. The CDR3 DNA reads TGTGCCAGTAGGCCTACAGGGGCGAAAGACGAGCAGTACTTC. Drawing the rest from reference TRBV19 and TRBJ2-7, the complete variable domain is DGGITQSPKYLFRKEGQNVTLSCEQNLNHDAMYWYRQDPGQGLRLIYYSQIVNDFQKGDIAEGYSVSREKKESFPLTVTSAQKNPTAFYLCASRPTGAKDEQYFGPGTRLTVT.

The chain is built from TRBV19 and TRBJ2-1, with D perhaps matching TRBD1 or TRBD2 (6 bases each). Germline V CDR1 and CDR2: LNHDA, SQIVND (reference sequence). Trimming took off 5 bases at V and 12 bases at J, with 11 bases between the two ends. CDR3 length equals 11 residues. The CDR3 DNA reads TGTGCCAGTAGTGGCCCGGGGGCGCAGTTCTTC. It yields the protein CASSGPGAQFF.

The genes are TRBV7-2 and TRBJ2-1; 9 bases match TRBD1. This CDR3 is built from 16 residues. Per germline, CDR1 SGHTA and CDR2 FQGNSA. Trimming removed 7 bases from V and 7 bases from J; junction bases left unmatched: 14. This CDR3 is CASTLQPGQGLNEQFF. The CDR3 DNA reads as TGTGCCAGCACCCTACAACCGGGACAGGGTTTAAATGAGCAGTTCTTC.

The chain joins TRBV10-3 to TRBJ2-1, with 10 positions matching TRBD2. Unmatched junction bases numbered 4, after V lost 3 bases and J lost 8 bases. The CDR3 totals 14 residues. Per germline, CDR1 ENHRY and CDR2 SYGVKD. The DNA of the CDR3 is TGTGCCATCAGTGATGAGCGGGAGGGCTATGAGCAGTTCTTC. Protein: CAISDEREGYEQFF.

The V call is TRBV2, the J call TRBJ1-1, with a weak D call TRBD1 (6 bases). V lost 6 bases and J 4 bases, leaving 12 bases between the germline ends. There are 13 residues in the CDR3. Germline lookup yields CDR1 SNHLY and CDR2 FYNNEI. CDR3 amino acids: CASREQGGTEAFF. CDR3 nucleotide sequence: TGTGCCAGCAGGGAACAGGGAGGCACTGAAGCTTTCTTT.

CDR3 region: CASSIVRGRVQETQYF. The DNA for the CDR3 is TGTGCCAGTAGTATCGTACGAGGCAGGGTCCAAGAGACCCAGTACTTC. The gene calls are TRBV19 and TRBJ2-5; D possibly corresponds to TRBD1 (5 bases). Germline CDR1 LNHDA, CDR2 SQIVND (reference sequence). V lost 3 bases and J lost 1, with 15 bases in between. CDR3 length equals 16 residues.

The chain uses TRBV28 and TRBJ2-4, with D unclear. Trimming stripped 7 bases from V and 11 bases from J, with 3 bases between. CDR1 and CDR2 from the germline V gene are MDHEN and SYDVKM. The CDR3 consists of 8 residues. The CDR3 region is CASTFQYF. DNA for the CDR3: TGTGCCAGCACCTTTCAGTACTTC.

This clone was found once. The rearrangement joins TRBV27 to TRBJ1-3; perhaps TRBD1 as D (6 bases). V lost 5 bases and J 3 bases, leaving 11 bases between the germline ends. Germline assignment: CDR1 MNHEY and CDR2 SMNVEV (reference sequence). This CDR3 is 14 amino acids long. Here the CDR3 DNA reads TGTGCCAGCAGTAGATTACAGGGTGGAAACACCATATATTTT. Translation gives CASSRLQGGNTIYF.

As DNA, the CDR3 is TGTGCCAGCACCCACGGGACAGGTGACGGGGCCAACGTCCTGACTTTC. Its translation: CASTHGTGDGANVLTF. The rearrangement uses TRBV5-6 and TRBJ2-6; TRBD1 matches at 8 bases. After removal of 6 bases from V and 4 bases from J, the junction contained 9 bases not matched to a gene. The V gene's germline CDR1 is SGHDT and CDR2 YYEEEE. The CDR3 extends over 16 amino acids.

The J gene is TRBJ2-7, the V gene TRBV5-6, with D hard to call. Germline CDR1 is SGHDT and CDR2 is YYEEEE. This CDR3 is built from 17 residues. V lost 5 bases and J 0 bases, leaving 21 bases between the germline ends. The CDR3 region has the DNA TGTGCCAGCAGTCACTTTGATATACGGACGTACTCCTACGAGCAGTACTTC. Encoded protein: CASSHFDIRTYSYEQYF.

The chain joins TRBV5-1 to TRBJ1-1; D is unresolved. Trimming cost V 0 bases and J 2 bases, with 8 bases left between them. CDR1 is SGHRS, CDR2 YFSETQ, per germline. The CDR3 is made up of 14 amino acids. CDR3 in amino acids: CASSLGESNTEAFF. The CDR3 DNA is TGCGCCAGCAGCTTGGGGGAGTCCAACACTGAAGCTTTCTTT. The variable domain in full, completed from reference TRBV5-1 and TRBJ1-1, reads KAGVTQTPRYLIKTRGQQVTLSCSPISGHRSVSWYQQTPGQGLQFLFEYFSETQRNKGNFPGRFSGRQFSNSRSEMNVSTLELGDSALYLCASSLGESNTEAFFGQGTRLTVV.

The CDR3 bases are TGCAGCGGAACAGGGGTGGGGGCCAAAAACATTCAGTACTTC. This translates into CSGTGVGAKNIQYF. The V and J genes are TRBV29-1 and TRBJ2-4; 7 bases line up with TRBD1. The germline V gene encodes CDR1 SQVTM and CDR2 ANQGSEA. The CDR3 covers 14 residues. The junction had 7 bases not matched to a gene; V was cut back by 7 bases and J by 1 base.

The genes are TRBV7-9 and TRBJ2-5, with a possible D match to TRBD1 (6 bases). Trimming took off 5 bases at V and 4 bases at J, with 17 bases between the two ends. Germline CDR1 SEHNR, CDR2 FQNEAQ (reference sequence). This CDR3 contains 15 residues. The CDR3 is CASSPSRGPRETQYF. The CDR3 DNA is TGTGCCAGCAGCCCGAGCAGGGGCCCCCGAGAGACCCAGTACTTC. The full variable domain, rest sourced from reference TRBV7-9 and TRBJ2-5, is DTGVSQNPRHKITKRGQNVTFRCDPISEHNRLYWYRQTLGQGPEFLTYFQNEAQLEKSRLLSDRFSAERPKGSFSTLEIQRTEQGDSAMYLCASSPSRGPRETQYFGPGTRLLVL.

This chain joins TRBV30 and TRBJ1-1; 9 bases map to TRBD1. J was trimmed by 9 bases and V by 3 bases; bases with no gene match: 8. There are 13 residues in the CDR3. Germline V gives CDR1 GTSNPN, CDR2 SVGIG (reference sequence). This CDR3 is CAWRQGALFQAFF. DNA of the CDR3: TGTGCCTGGAGACAGGGGGCGCTGTTCCAAGCTTTCTTT.

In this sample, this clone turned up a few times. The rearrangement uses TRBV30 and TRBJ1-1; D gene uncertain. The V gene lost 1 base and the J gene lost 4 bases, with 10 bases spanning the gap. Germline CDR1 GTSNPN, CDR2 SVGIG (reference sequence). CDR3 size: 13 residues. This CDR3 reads CAWSARLITEAFF. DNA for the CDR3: TGTGCCTGGAGTGCACGATTAATCACTGAAGCTTTCTTT. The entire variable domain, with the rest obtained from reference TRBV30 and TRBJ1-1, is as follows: SQTIHQWPATLVQPVGSPLSLECTVEGTSNPNLYWYRQAAGRGLQLLFYSVGIGQISSEVPQNLSASRPQDRQFILSSKKLLLSDSGFYLCAWSARLITEAFFGQGTRLTVV.

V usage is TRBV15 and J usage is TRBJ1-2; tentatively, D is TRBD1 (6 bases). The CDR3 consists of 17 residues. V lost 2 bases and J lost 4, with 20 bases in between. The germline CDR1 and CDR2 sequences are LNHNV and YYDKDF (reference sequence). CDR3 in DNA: TGTGCCACCAGCAGAAGGGTTATACAGGGAGAGGGCTATGGCTACACCTTC. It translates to CATSRRVIQGEGYGYTF.

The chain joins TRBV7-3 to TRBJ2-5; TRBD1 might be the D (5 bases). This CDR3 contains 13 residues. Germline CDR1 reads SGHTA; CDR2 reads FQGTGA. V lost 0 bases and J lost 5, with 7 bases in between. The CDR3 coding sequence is TGTGCCAGCAGCTTAACGTCAGGGGAGACCCAGTACTTC. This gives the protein CASSLTSGETQYF.